The rows below give T cell receptor beta chains drawn from one sample of a study of T cell responses to AZD1222 COVID-19 vaccine. TCRdb's table, derived via immunoSEQ multiplex PCR, lists solely in-frame clones and lacks some. This sample has approximately 110,000 clones, with 80% to 85% found just once. The source was peripheral blood, collected on day 0 of AZD1222 vaccination. Source of these receptors: an adult in good health. Both conserved end residues are part of each CDR3. D genes are given only for firm matches. Clone size, where shown, is once, few, many, or a class for clones that have expanded.

NA	TRBV6-5	TRBJ1-2	NA	TGTGCCAGCAAGCAGGGTAACTATGGCTACACCTTC	CASKQGNYGYTF
NA	TRBV5-1	TRBJ1-4	NA	TGCGCCAGCAGCCTGGGGCAGGGACATGAAAAACTGTTTTTT	CASSLGQGHEKLFF
NA	TRBV18	TRBJ2-1	NA	TGTGCCAGCTCACCCGACCGCTTAGCGTTCTACAATGAGCAGTTCTTC	CASSPDRLAFYNEQFF
NA	TRBV5-5	TRBJ2-2	TRBD2	TGTGCCAGCAGCTTGTATGCGGGGGCGAACACCGGGGAGCTGTTTTTT	CASSLYAGANTGELFF
NA	TRBV3-1/TRBV3-2	TRBJ1-2	TRBD1	TGTGCCAGCAGCCCCGGGACAGGCGGTGGCTACACCTTC	CASSPGTGGGYTF
NA	TRBV10-3	TRBJ2-7	NA	TGTGCCATCATGAGGGACAACGGGGACGAGCAGTACTTC	CAIMRDNGDEQYF
NA	TRBV29-1	TRBJ1-1	NA	TGCAGCGTTGAAGTCGGGGGAAACACTGAAGCTTTCTTT	CSVEVGGNTEAFF
NA	TRBV11-2	TRBJ1-2	TRBD1	TGTGCCAGCAGCCCGGGACAGCTTTGGACTTATGGCTACACCTTC	CASSPGQLWTYGYTF
NA	TRBV7-9	TRBJ2-2	NA	TGTGCCAGCAGCTTAGAAATATATGAATCCGGGGAGCTGTTTTTT	CASSLEIYESGELFF
NA	TRBV11-3	TRBJ2-7	TRBD2	TGTGCCAGCAGCCCTAGCGGGGCCTACGAGCAGTACTTC	CASSPSGAYEQYF
once	TRBV3-1/TRBV3-2	TRBJ2-1	TRBD1	TGTGCCAGCAGCTGGACAGGGGCCTACAATGAGCAGTTCTTC	CASSWTGAYNEQFF
once	TRBV19	TRBJ1-2	TRBD1	TGTGCCAGTAGCCCCGGGACAGATTTTAACTATGGCTACACCTTC	CASSPGTDFNYGYTF
NA	TRBV18	TRBJ1-3	NA	TGTGCCAGCTCACCAGGGCAGATCTCTGGAAACACCATATATTTT	CASSPGQISGNTIYF
NA	TRBV28	TRBJ2-5	NA	TGTGCCAGCAGTCCCTCAGGGGCGCGAGAGGCGACCCAGTACTTC	CASSPSGAREATQYF
once	TRBV7-8	TRBJ1-6	NA	TGTGCCAGCAGTCTATTCCCAAGGGAATCACCCCTCCACTTT	CASSLFPRESPLHF
NA	TRBV24-1	TRBJ1-2	TRBD1	TGTGCCACCAGTGACCCCGGGACAGCTACGGCCTCCTTCTATGGCTACACCTTC	CATSDPGTATASFYGYTF
NA	TRBV20-1	TRBJ1-4	NA	TGCAGTGCTAGTAAGGAAAAACTGTTTTTT	CSASKEKLFF
NA	TRBV20-1	TRBJ2-6	NA	TGCAGTGCTAGTTCCGGGAGCTCTGGGGCCAACGTCCTGACTTTC	CSASSGSSGANVLTF
NA	TRBV3-1/TRBV3-2	TRBJ1-6	NA	TGTGCCAGCAGGGCAGGGGATTCACCCCTCCACTTT	CASRAGDSPLHF
NA	TRBV6-5	TRBJ1-2	NA	TGTGCCAGCAGGGAGGGTACCTATGGCTACACCTTC	CASREGTYGYTF
NA	TRBV5-1	TRBJ2-2	TRBD1	TGCGCCAGCAGCATAGGACAGGACGGCGGGGAGCTGTTTTTT	CASSIGQDGGELFF
NA	TRBV5-1	TRBJ1-1	NA	TGCGCCAGCAGCTTGGTTCCGGAGAACACTGAAGCTTTCTTT	CASSLVPENTEAFF
NA	TRBV28	TRBJ2-1	NA	TGTGCCAGCAGTTTAGCAGGACCTCTCGATGAGCAGTTCTTC	CASSLAGPLDEQFF
NA	TRBV5-5	TRBJ2-7	TRBD1	TGTGCCAGCAGCTCTGGGACAGGGCTGATTCCCTACGAGCAGTACTTC	CASSSGTGLIPYEQYF
NA	TRBV7-9	TRBJ2-6	NA	TGTGCCAGCAGCCCACAGGGTTACGGGGCCAACGTCCTGACTTTC	CASSPQGYGANVLTF
NA	TRBV11-1	TRBJ2-7	NA	TGTGCCAGCAGCCCCCGAGGGGCAGGGGTTTACGAGCAGTACTTC	CASSPRGAGVYEQYF
few	TRBV6-4	TRBJ1-6	TRBD1	TGTGCCAGATTCACAGGGGATGGGTCACCCCTCCACTTT	CARFTGDGSPLHF
NA	TRBV5-6	TRBJ1-5	NA	TGTGCCAGCAGCTTGTTCGACCAGCCCCAGCATTTT	CASSLFDQPQHF
NA	TRBV4-2	TRBJ2-2	TRBD2	TGTGCCAGCAGCCAGGCCACTAGCGGGGGGGCGTACACCGGGGAGCTGTTTTTT	CASSQATSGGAYTGELFF
NA	TRBV5-1	TRBJ2-3	TRBD2	TGCGCCAGCAGCTCCCCACTAGCGGGAAGCACAGATACGCAGTATTTT	CASSSPLAGSTDTQYF
once	TRBV20-1	TRBJ2-7	NA	TGCAGTGCTAGAGTCGACTACGAGCAGTACTTC	CSARVDYEQYF
NA	TRBV7-2	TRBJ1-1	NA	TGTGCCAGCAGCTTAGGAACAGCGAACACTGAAGCTTTCTTT	CASSLGTANTEAFF
NA	TRBV20-1	TRBJ2-7	NA	TGCAGTGCTAGTCTCCCAAGGACCTCCTACGAGCAGTACTTC	CSASLPRTSYEQYF
NA	TRBV28	TRBJ1-2	NA	TGTGCCAGCAGTCTGAGACAGATGTACTATGGCTACACCTTC	CASSLRQMYYGYTF
once	TRBV5-1	TRBJ2-3	TRBD2	TGCGCCAGCAGCCCGGGACTAGCGGGGGGCACAGATACGCAGTATTTT	CASSPGLAGGTDTQYF
NA	TRBV7-2	TRBJ1-1	NA	TGTGCCAGCAGCTTAGTGGCCAACACTGAAGCTTTCTTT	CASSLVANTEAFF
NA	TRBV6-1	TRBJ2-2	TRBD1	TGTGCCAGCAGTGAAGCGACAGGGCAGAACACCGGGGAGCTGTTTTTT	CASSEATGQNTGELFF
NA	TRBV7-9	TRBJ1-6	NA	TGTGCCAGCAGCGAAAGCTCCTATAATTCACCCCTCCACTTT	CASSESSYNSPLHF
NA	TRBV18	TRBJ1-4	NA	TGTGCCAGCTCACCGGGTCACGGGGAAAAACTGTTTTTT	CASSPGHGEKLFF
NA	TRBV18	TRBJ1-5	NA	TGTGCCAGCTCACCAACAGAATTACAACAGCCCCAGCATTTT	CASSPTELQQPQHF